A selection of T cell receptor beta chains follows, all from one sample in a study of pediatric ulcerative colitis. Data came from immunoSEQ multiplex PCR; TCRdb stores just in-frame clones and leaves some out. Here the sample spans roughly 16,000 clones, about 74% being singletons. Sample: gut tissue. These receptors came from a girl aged 10 to 17 with moderate ulcerative colitis. Both conserved end residues are part of each CDR3. A D gene is named only where the DNA matches it firmly. Size tells how often a clone was seen (once, few, many) or the class of an expanded clone, and some rows leave it out.

V gene,J gene,D gene,clone size,CDR3 DNA,CDR3 protein
TRBV19,TRBJ2-5,TRBD2,.,TGTGCCAGTAAGGGACTAGCGGGTGGAGAGACCCAGTACTTC,CASKGLAGGETQYF
TRBV6-4,TRBJ2-1,TRBD2,.,TGTGCCAGCAGTGGACTAGCGGGGGGGAATGAGCAGTTCTTC,CASSGLAGGNEQFF
TRBV5-4,TRBJ2-2,TRBD1,.,TGTGCCAGCAGCTTTCGGGACAGAGTCACCGGGGAGCTGTTTTTT,CASSFRDRVTGELFF
TRBV5-5,TRBJ2-2,.,.,TGTGCCAGCAGTCAGGACACCGGGGAGCTGTTTTTT,CASSQDTGELFF
TRBV5-5,TRBJ2-1,TRBD2,.,TGTGCCAGCAGCTTGGAGGCTAGCGGGGGTTCCTACAATGAGCAGTTCTTC,CASSLEASGGSYNEQFF
TRBV2,TRBJ1-1,TRBD1,.,TGTGCCAGCAATCGACAGGGGAGGACTGAAGCTTTCTTT,CASNRQGRTEAFF
TRBV28,TRBJ2-3,.,.,TGTGCCAGCAGTTTACAGGGCACAGATACGCAGTATTTT,CASSLQGTDTQYF
TRBV25-1,TRBJ1-1,.,.,TGTGCCAGCAGTGATTCTCGGGGACCCCTTTTTGGCACTGAAGCTTTCTTT,CASSDSRGPLFGTEAFF
TRBV28,TRBJ1-4,.,.,TGTGCCAGCAGATTCACGGGGAACCCCGGAAAACTGTTTTTT,CASRFTGNPGKLFF
TRBV5-1,TRBJ2-7,TRBD1,few,TGCGCCAGCAGCTTGGAAGGGACAGCCTACGAGCAGTACTTC,CASSLEGTAYEQYF
TRBV5-4,TRBJ2-1,.,.,TGTGCCAGCAGCCCAGGGGGGGCTACCTCCTACAATGAGCAGTTCTTC,CASSPGGATSYNEQFF
TRBV6-5,TRBJ2-7,.,few,TGTGCCAGCAGTTACTCGGGCAGGGACAACGAGCAGTACTTC,CASSYSGRDNEQYF
TRBV7-9,TRBJ1-5,.,.,TGTGCCAGCAGCTTAGTTCCAGGGGACAATCAGCCCCAGCATTTT,CASSLVPGDNQPQHF
TRBV6-1,TRBJ2-7,TRBD1,.,TGTGCCAGCAGTACGACAGGGGCGACACGCGAGCAGTACTTC,CASSTTGATREQYF
TRBV4-1,TRBJ2-1,TRBD2,.,TGCGCCAGCAGCCAAGGACTAGCGGGGGGGGTCGGCGATGAGCAGTTCTTC,CASSQGLAGGVGDEQFF
TRBV27,TRBJ2-3,.,.,TGTGCCAGCAGTTCCCGCAAACTCCACACAGATACGCAGTATTTT,CASSSRKLHTDTQYF
TRBV5-4,TRBJ1-1,.,.,TGTGCCAGCAGCCAGGACAGCCCTGAAGCTTTCTTT,CASSQDSPEAFF
TRBV6-1,TRBJ1-2,TRBD1,.,TGTGCCAGCAGTGTCGACAGGGGTCAAGGCTACACCTTC,CASSVDRGQGYTF
TRBV30,TRBJ1-6,.,.,TGTGCCTGGAGTCTTGGACAGCCGTTTTCACCCCTCCACTTT,CAWSLGQPFSPLHF
TRBV11-3,TRBJ2-3,.,.,TGTGCCAGCAGCTTAGTTTCGGGAGCAGATACGCAGTATTTT,CASSLVSGADTQYF
TRBV28,TRBJ1-1,.,.,TGTGCCAGCAGTTTCAATTTAAGGAACACCCCATACATGAACACTGAAGCTTTCTTT,CASSFNLRNTPYMNTEAFF
TRBV5-4,TRBJ2-5,TRBD2,once,TGTGCCAGCAGCTTGAAACTAGCGGGGGTGGAGACCCAGTACTTC,CASSLKLAGVETQYF
TRBV6-1,TRBJ1-3,.,.,TGTGCCAGCAGCCAGGGACCCTTTGGAAACACCATATATTTT,CASSQGPFGNTIYF
TRBV5-1,TRBJ2-1,.,few,TGCGCCAGCAGCCCCTCTTCCGGTTATTTTCGGGCAACGAGCTCCTACAATGAGCAGTTCTTC,CASSPSSGYFRATSSYNEQFF
TRBV5-1,TRBJ1-3,.,.,TGCGCCAGCAGGGCAGGGTACGGAAACACCATATATTTT,CASRAGYGNTIYF
TRBV28,TRBJ1-1,TRBD1,.,TGTGCCAGCAGCTCAGGGACAGGTGTTTTTTTTACTGAAGCTTTCTTT,CASSSGTGVFFTEAFF
TRBV11-2,TRBJ2-1,.,.,TGTGCCAGCAGCTCGGACTGGAATGAGCAGTTCTTC,CASSSDWNEQFF
TRBV5-1,TRBJ2-2,TRBD2,.,TGCGCCAGCAGCATCCGCCTAGCGGGAGGATGGACCGGGGAGCTGTTTTTT,CASSIRLAGGWTGELFF
TRBV18,TRBJ2-2,.,.,TGTGCCAGCTCACCACCCCCCGGGTGGAAAGCCGGGGAGCTGTTTTTT,CASSPPPGWKAGELFF
TRBV7-3,TRBJ2-2,.,.,TGTGCCAGCCGGGCGGACAGCTACACCGGGGAGCTGTTTTTT,CASRADSYTGELFF
TRBV11-2,TRBJ2-3,TRBD1,.,TGTGCCAGCAGAAAGGACAGGGAGCCGTTGGATACGCAGTATTTT,CASRKDREPLDTQYF
TRBV7-2,TRBJ2-1,TRBD1,.,TGTGCCAGCAGTCCGGGACAGATCAATGAGCAGTTCTTC,CASSPGQINEQFF
TRBV7-2,TRBJ2-7,.,.,TGTGCCAGCAGCGCCCGAACAGGGTACGAGCAGTACTTC,CASSARTGYEQYF
TRBV29-1,TRBJ2-2,.,.,TGCAGCGTGGCCCCAGCGGGCCCGAACACCGGGGAGCTGTTTTTT,CSVAPAGPNTGELFF
TRBV18,TRBJ2-7,.,.,TGTGCCAGCTCACGAGGCAGCTACGAGCAGTACTTC,CASSRGSYEQYF
TRBV7-2,TRBJ2-3,TRBD2,.,TGTGCCAGCAGCTTAGTAGCGGCGGGAGCGGCAGATACGCAGTATTTT,CASSLVAAGAADTQYF
TRBV6-1,TRBJ2-2,.,.,TGTGCCAGCAGTGAAAACCCGCTGGTCGGGGAGCTGTTTTTT,CASSENPLVGELFF
TRBV7-2,TRBJ1-3,.,once,TGTGCCAGCAGCCCTAGGGGGGGCGACTCTGGAAACACCATATATTTT,CASSPRGGDSGNTIYF
TRBV5-6,TRBJ2-2,.,.,TGTGCCAGCAGCTTGGCGGGGAACACCGGGGAGCTGTTTTTT,CASSLAGNTGELFF
TRBV21-1,TRBJ2-5,.,once,TGTGCCAGCAGCATCCCGGACAGGGGGCTCGGGGAGACCCAGTACTTC,CASSIPDRGLGETQYF
TRBV5-4,TRBJ1-2,TRBD1,medium-sized,TGTGCCAGCAGCGACTCGGGACAGAACTATGGCTACACCTTC,CASSDSGQNYGYTF
TRBV6-5,TRBJ1-1,.,.,TGTGCCAGCAGTTACCGGAGTAACACTGAAGCTTTCTTT,CASSYRSNTEAFF
TRBV5-4,TRBJ1-3,.,.,TGTGCCAGCAGCTTGAGCGGGGGGAGAAACACCATATATTTT,CASSLSGGRNTIYF
TRBV29-1,TRBJ1-2,.,.,TGCAGCGTTGAAGGAAGAGGGAAGGGTTATGGCTACACCTTC,CSVEGRGKGYGYTF
TRBV5-1,TRBJ2-1,TRBD2,once,TGCGCCAGCAGCTCGAAGGGACTAGCGGGAGTCGACTCCTACAATGAGCAGTTCTTC,CASSSKGLAGVDSYNEQFF
TRBV6-1,TRBJ2-4,TRBD2,once,TGTGCCAGCAGTGAAGTGGCGGGACTAGCGGAACTAGCCAAAAACATTCAGTACTTC,CASSEVAGLAELAKNIQYF
TRBV6-5,TRBJ1-5,.,few,TGTGCCAGCTCCCCTCTAGGCGGGGGTCAGCCCCAGCATTTT,CASSPLGGGQPQHF
TRBV2,TRBJ2-7,.,once,TGTGCCAGCAGTGTTTCCGGGTGGGAGCAGTACTTC,CASSVSGWEQYF
TRBV5-1,TRBJ1-1,TRBD1,.,TGCGCCAGTGGCCCAGGGGGGACCTTTGAAGCTTTCTTT,CASGPGGTFEAFF
TRBV29-1,TRBJ1-2,.,.,TGCAGCGCCGAGGCGCCGGGGGCATGGAATGGCTACACCTTC,CSAEAPGAWNGYTF
TRBV27,TRBJ1-6,.,few,TGTGCCAGCAGTTTATTAGGGCACGGGTCACCCCTCCACTTT,CASSLLGHGSPLHF
TRBV6-5,TRBJ1-1,.,.,TGTGCCAGCAGTTACTCGACGGGACTTAACACTGAAGCTTTCTTT,CASSYSTGLNTEAFF
TRBV2,TRBJ2-7,TRBD2,.,TGTGCCAGCAATTCCCAGGGAGGGTTTTACGAGCAGTACTTC,CASNSQGGFYEQYF
TRBV7-9,TRBJ1-3,.,.,TGTGCCAGCAGCCCCCAAGGAAACACCATATATTTT,CASSPQGNTIYF
TRBV7-6,TRBJ2-7,TRBD1,few,TGTGCCAGCAGCTTATCCCCGGGACAGGGGGCAAGGGAGCAGTACTTC,CASSLSPGQGAREQYF
TRBV11-2,TRBJ1-2,TRBD1,.,TGTGCCAGCAGCCTAAGTCGGGACAGCTCTTATGGCTACACCTTC,CASSLSRDSSYGYTF
TRBV7-9,TRBJ2-5,.,.,TGTGCCAGCAGCATCCGGGCAGCTGAGACCCAGTACTTC,CASSIRAAETQYF